This T cell receptor beta chain was recovered during a study of shared clonotypes between healthy human individuals. V was pared by 4 bases and J by 2 bases, with 3 bases of the junction left unmatched. Germline V gene lookup returns CDR1 SGHTA and CDR2 FQGNSA. The CDR3 has 14 amino acids. Overall study findings and caveats: Sampling used blood alone; tissue repertoires probably differ.

Running of the assay took place at deep level. The authors ran unsorted PBMC replicate PCRs on about 300 ng DNA, around 33,000 T cell genomes. Ten immunoSEQ deep assay plates were used by the authors to sequence unsorted PBMC DNA. Using immunoSEQ multiplex PCR, the repertoire was profiled, and TCRdb retains in-frame clones only, with some absent. Among some 510,000 clones, 79% were seen once, and the ten largest hold over 10%. To note about this clone: Its antigen is not known.

The chain employs TRBV7-2 and TRBJ2-3; 7 bases are shared with TRBD2. The clonotype comes from a woman aged 40 to 50 in good health. Some clones in this sample may be carry-over from other donors' samples. Sequencing was performed on PBMCs. The CDR3: CASSSGLVTDTQYF. The CDR3 region has the DNA TGTGCCAGCAGCTCTGGACTAGTCACAGATACGCAGTATTTT.